The 20 T cell receptor beta chains below were found in one sample sequenced in a study of regulatory T cells in long-lasting Graves disease. Building the TCR beta libraries relied on iRepertoire HTBI primers, and CDR3 regions underwent Arm-PCR. TCRdb re-derived calls from the multiplex PCR reads in MiXCR, one entry per CDR3 protein. Counted here are roughly 500,000 distinct CDR3 sequences, less than 25% occurring once; the ten biggest clones make up approximately 7.8%. Documented time point: persistent/refractory GD, antithyroid drugs over 5 years with positive TRAb. The TCR library was prepared using RNA isolated from PBMCs. The material was peripheral blood mononuclear cells (PBMCs), obtained when the disease was refractory, from a patient treated with antithyroid drugs. These receptors came from a female donor with Graves disease.

The rearrangement joins TRBV10-3 to TRBJ1-4; D perhaps matches TRBD1 (5 bases). The CDR3 runs 12 residues. Trimming cost V 10 bases and J 5 bases, with 11 bases left between them. Per the germline V gene, CDR1 is ENHRY and CDR2 is SYGVKD. The DNA for the CDR3 is TGTGCCACCAAAGGGGAGAATGAAAAACTGTTTTTT. This gives the protein CATKGENEKLFF.

This clonotype occurred many times. The chain has TRBV10-2 and TRBJ2-7; no reliable D call. This CDR3 region has 14 residues. The germline V and J ends were trimmed by 3 bases and 2 bases, with 11 bases remaining between them. Germline CDR1 reads WSHSY; CDR2 reads SAAADI. The CDR3 nucleotides are TGCGCCAGCAGTGACTGGGGTTGGACCTACGAGCAGTACTTC. Protein sequence: CASSDWGWTYEQYF.

This clonotype was seen a few times. V usage is TRBV7-9 and J usage is TRBJ1-4; 7 nucleotides align to TRBD1. The junction had 19 bases not matched to a gene; V was cut back by 4 bases and J by 8 bases. CDR3 length: 18 residues. Looked up from germline, CDR1 is SEHNR and CDR2 is FQNEAQ (reference sequence). The CDR3, as DNA: TGTGCCAGCAGCTCCGTACGTCCCGTGACAGGGTTCAGGGAAAAACTGTTTTTT. It codes for CASSSVRPVTGFREKLFF.

The chain joins TRBV7-9 to TRBJ1-3; D is possibly TRBD1 (5 bases). Germline assignment: CDR1 SEHNR and CDR2 FQNEAQ (reference sequence). V lost 2 bases and J lost 0, with 14 bases in between. The CDR3 extends over 17 amino acids. CDR3 sequence: CASSLKTIDSSGNTIYF. In nucleotides, the CDR3 is TGTGCCAGCAGCTTAAAGACCATAGACAGCTCTGGAAACACCATATATTTT. The full variable domain, completed using reference TRBV7-9 and TRBJ1-3, is DTGVSQNPRHKITKRGQNVTFRCDPISEHNRLYWYRQTLGQGPEFLTYFQNEAQLEKSRLLSDRFSAERPKGSFSTLEIQRTEQGDSAMYLCASSLKTIDSSGNTIYFGEGSWLTVV.

This clonotype occurred many times. J is TRBJ1-1 and V is TRBV2, with D perhaps TRBD1 (5 bases). V was clipped by 2 bases and J by 8 bases, with 12 bases between them. In germline, CDR1 is SNHLY, CDR2 FYNNEI. CDR3 length: 13 amino acids. The CDR3 nucleotides read TGTGCCAGCAGTGAAATTGGCGGACAAGAAGCTTTCTTT. Translated: CASSEIGGQEAFF.

The J gene is TRBJ1-1, the V gene TRBV7-9; the match to TRBD1 covers 10 bases. From germline, CDR1 is SEHNR and CDR2 FQNEAQ (reference sequence). The CDR3 sequence is 15 residues long. Trimming removed 4 bases from V and 3 bases from J; junction bases left unmatched: 5. CDR3 in DNA: TGTGCCAGCAGCTGGGGACAGGGGATGTACACTGAAGCTTTCTTT. Protein sequence: CASSWGQGMYTEAFF.

In its sample, this clonotype was seen a few times. This chain connects TRBV29-1 to TRBJ1-1, with no clear D. This CDR3 has 13 residues. Trimming stripped 0 bases from V and 0 bases from J, with 5 bases between. Germline CDR1 and CDR2: SQVTM and ANQGSEA. CDR3 nucleotide sequence: TGCAGCGTTGAAGAGGGCGTGAACACTGAAGCTTTCTTT. Its translation is CSVEEGVNTEAFF.

This clonotype was recorded many times. The V and J genes are TRBV6-1 and TRBJ1-5; TRBD1 aligns across 10 bases. The CDR3 length is 15 residues. The V segment lost 6 bases and the J segment 1 base; nucleotides outside the gene matches: 3. Germline-derived CDR1 and CDR2 are MNHNS and SASEGT. The CDR3 region is CASRRDRGSNQPQHF. The CDR3 region has the DNA TGTGCCAGCAGACGGGACAGGGGCAGCAATCAGCCCCAGCATTTT.

The table lists this clonotype with many counts. The chain employs TRBV28 and TRBJ2-7; D gene unclear. Germline CDR1 and CDR2: MDHEN and SYDVKM. The V gene lost 4 bases and the J gene lost 2 bases, with 9 bases spanning the gap. The CDR3 runs to 13 residues. The CDR3 loop reads CASSSPNAYEQYF. CDR3 bases: TGTGCCAGCAGTTCACCAAACGCCTACGAGCAGTACTTC.

The CDR3, as DNA: TGTGCCAGCAGCTTAACAGGGTGGACCGGGGAGCTGTTTTTT. The encoded protein is CASSLTGWTGELFF. The J gene is TRBJ2-2, the V gene TRBV7-9, with TRBD1 as a possible D gene (6 bases). V lost 2 bases, J lost 5 bases, and 9 bases lay in between. Germline values: CDR1 SEHNR, CDR2 FQNEAQ (reference sequence). This CDR3 has 14 amino acids.

This clonotype occurred many times. This rearrangement joins TRBV27 to TRBJ2-7; D might be TRBD2 (5 bases). Looked up from germline, CDR1 is MNHEY and CDR2 is SMNVEV (reference sequence). V was cut by 6 bases and J by 3 bases, with 12 bases left in between. The CDR3 totals 13 residues. The CDR3 DNA is TGTGCCAGCAGCTTAGCGTTGAGCTACGAGCAGTACTTC. Its protein product is CASSLALSYEQYF.

The gene calls are TRBV14 and TRBJ1-2; D is undetermined. The CDR3 runs to 13 residues. Germline V gene data show CDR1 as SGHDN and CDR2 as FVKESK. V lost 4 bases to trimming and J lost 3 bases, with 9 bases between them. As DNA, the CDR3 is TGTGCCAGCAGCCTCCGGAGATACTATGGCTACACCTTC. The encoded protein is CASSLRRYYGYTF.

V and J are TRBV2 and TRBJ2-5, with D unresolved. There are 14 residues in the CDR3. The germline gives CDR1 SNHLY, CDR2 FYNNEI. The ends were cut back, 1 base at V and 3 bases at J, with 9 bases in the middle. The CDR3 loop is CASSEEKAEETQYF. The CDR3, as DNA: TGTGCCAGCAGTGAAGAGAAGGCAGAAGAGACCCAGTACTTC.

The chain recombines TRBV7-9 with TRBJ2-4, with 12 bases fitting TRBD2. The V and J ends lost 3 bases and 0 bases, in that order; junction bases with no gene match: 6. CDR1 and CDR2 (germline): SEHNR, FQNEAQ (reference sequence). CDR3 length equals 18 residues. CDR3 nucleotide sequence: TGTGCCAGCAGCTTGGGGGAGACTAGCGGGAGAGCCAAAAACATTCAGTACTTC. It yields the protein CASSLGETSGRAKNIQYF.

This clonotype was recorded a few times. This sequence joins TRBV6-2 or TRBV6-3 and TRBJ1-1; D is ambiguous. Germline loops: CDR1 MNHEY, CDR2 SVGEGT. The CDR3 is made up of 14 amino acids. Trimming left V 2 bases short and J 2 bases short, with 9 bases between. The CDR3 bases are TGTGCCAGCAGTTACCCCAGTCTCAACACTGAAGCTTTCTTT. Translated: CASSYPSLNTEAFF.

This clonotype showed up many times. The V and J genes are TRBV2 and TRBJ1-2, with D perhaps TRBD1 (5 bases). V was clipped by 10 bases and J by 8 bases, with 17 bases between them. CDR1 is SNHLY and CDR2 is FYNNEI in the germline V gene. The length of the CDR3 is 12 residues. This CDR3 is CATLRPGSGYTF. CDR3 in DNA: TGTGCCACCCTGCGACCAGGGAGCGGCTACACCTTC.

This clonotype was counted many times. The rearrangement links TRBV15 to TRBJ2-7, with D possibly matching TRBD1 (7 bases). Germline CDR1 reads LNHNV; CDR2 reads YYDKDF (reference sequence). CDR3 size: 14 residues. V was shortened by 5 bases and J by 2 bases, with 13 bases between the two germline ends. DNA of the CDR3: TGTGCCACCAGCCCAGGGGGACTGACCTACGAGCAGTACTTC. Protein product: CATSPGGLTYEQYF.

The V call is TRBV13, the J call TRBJ2-7; either TRBD1 or TRBD2 may supply D (5 bases each). The germline V and J ends were trimmed by 5 bases and 2 bases, with 16 bases remaining between them. The CDR3 length is 15 residues. Looked up from germline, CDR1 is PRHDT and CDR2 is FYEKMQ (reference sequence). The CDR3, as DNA: TGTGCCAGCAGCCCGGGGCCTCAGGCGGCCTACGAGCAGTACTTC. Translating it yields CASSPGPQAAYEQYF.

This chain links TRBV27 with TRBJ2-2, with 8 bases identical to TRBD2. V gave up 1 base and J gave up 0 bases; unmatched junction bases: 1. This CDR3 has 16 amino acids. Germline loops: CDR1 MNHEY, CDR2 SMNVEV (reference sequence). The CDR3 protein is CASSLFSGANTGELFF. CDR3 DNA sequence: TGTGCCAGCAGTTTATTTAGCGGGGCGAACACCGGGGAGCTGTTTTTT.

This chain uses TRBV5-1 with TRBJ2-2; 12 bases are shared with TRBD2. Trimming removed 2 bases from V and 0 bases from J; junction bases left unmatched: 5. CDR3 length equals 18 residues. Germline CDR1 and CDR2: SGHRS and YFSETQ. CDR3 in amino acids: CASSFLAGGLANTGELFF. The CDR3 nucleotides read TGCGCCAGCAGCTTCCTAGCGGGAGGGCTCGCGAACACCGGGGAGCTGTTTTTT. Filled out from reference TRBV5-1 and TRBJ2-2, the complete variable domain reads KAGVTQTPRYLIKTRGQQVTLSCSPISGHRSVSWYQQTPGQGLQFLFEYFSETQRNKGNFPGRFSGRQFSNSRSEMNVSTLELGDSALYLCASSFLAGGLANTGELFFGEGSRLTVL.